Each of the 5 T cell receptor beta chains below was sequenced from the same sample in a study of blood T cell repertoires in COVID-19. The assay was immunoSEQ multiplex PCR, and TCRdb's table has in-frame clones only and misses some. The sample shows approximately 300,000 clones, about 90% of them seen only once. Sequences were obtained from PBMCs or T cells enriched from blood (not recorded which). The receptors come from a woman in her twenties or thirties who had recovered from COVID-19.

This chain links TRBV4-2 with TRBJ2-1; 9 bases map to TRBD2. The CDR3 runs to 17 residues. Germline CDR1 and CDR2: LGHNA and YNFKEQ. The V and J ends lost 0 bases and 4 bases, in that order; junction bases with no gene match: 7. In nucleotides, the CDR3 is TGTGCCAGCAGCCAAGATTTCCCTAGCGGGGAGTACAATGAGCAGTTCTTC. Its protein is CASSQDFPSGEYNEQFF.

The rearrangement uses TRBV7-2 and TRBJ1-1, with TRBD1 identical over 9 bases. With V trimmed by 5 bases and J by 5 bases, 6 bases remained unmatched. The CDR3 totals 14 residues. The germline gives CDR1 SGHTA, CDR2 FQGNSA. The CDR3 loop is CASSTRQGGTEAFF. The CDR3 bases are TGTGCCAGCAGCACTCGACAGGGGGGTACTGAAGCTTTCTTT.

This rearrangement joins TRBV12-3 or TRBV12-4 to TRBJ1-2, with no clear D. Trimming left V 6 bases short and J 7 bases short, with 15 bases between. This CDR3 region has 13 residues. In nucleotides, the CDR3 is TGTGCCAGCAGCAACTGGAGGGTCTCTGGCTACACCTTC. It specifies CASSNWRVSGYTF.

The chain uses TRBV4-1 and TRBJ1-2; the D gene is possibly TRBD1 (6 bases). Looked up from germline, CDR1 is MGHRA and CDR2 is YSYEKL. The CDR3 loop spans 16 amino acids. Trimming cost V 4 bases and J 3 bases, with 18 bases left between them. The CDR3 region has the DNA TGCGCCAGCAGCCCTCAGGGGCTTCAGGGGTACTATGGCTACACCTTC. This sequence encodes CASSPQGLQGYYGYTF.

The V gene is TRBV5-1, the J gene TRBJ2-5; TRBD1 is a possible D gene (6 bases). CDR3 length: 13 amino acids. The germline CDR1 and CDR2 sequences are SGHRS and YFSETQ. With 3 bases removed from V and 5 bases from J, the gap between germline ends came to 11 bases. This CDR3 reads CASSYDRRETQYF. The CDR3 nucleotides are TGCGCCAGCAGCTACGACAGGAGGGAGACCCAGTACTTC. Supplemented by reference TRBV5-1 and TRBJ2-5, the full variable domain reads KAGVTQTPRYLIKTRGQQVTLSCSPISGHRSVSWYQQTPGQGLQFLFEYFSETQRNKGNFPGRFSGRQFSNSRSEMNVSTLELGDSALYLCASSYDRRETQYFGPGTRLLVL.